The 26 T cell receptor beta chains below all came from one sample that was sequenced in a study of blood T cell repertoires in COVID-19. Only in-frame clones appear in the TCRdb table, and some are missing; sequencing was by immunoSEQ multiplex PCR. This sample yields under 400,000 clones, of which 80% to 90% are seen a single time; 10% belongs to the top ten. The specimen sequenced was peripheral blood. The receptors were sampled from a woman aged 25 to 39 with COVID-19, enrolled during active disease.

About this clone itself: Within the sample, other DNA sequences also encode this same CDR3. This chain connects TRBV6-5 to TRBJ1-5; D is unclear. There are 14 residues in the CDR3. Germline CDR1 is MNHEY and CDR2 is SVGAGI. The ends were cut back, 2 bases at V and 3 bases at J, with 8 bases in the middle. This CDR3 reads CASSYGQANQPQHF. CDR3 sequence (DNA): TGTGCCAGCAGTTACGGGCAGGCCAATCAGCCCCAGCATTTT.

V is TRBV10-3 and J is TRBJ1-5, with D unclear. The V end was cut by 2 bases, the J end by 2 bases, with 4 bases between. The germline V gene has CDR1 ENHRY and CDR2 SYGVKD. The CDR3 contains 13 residues. Written as DNA, the CDR3 is TGTGCCATCAGTGAGACTGGCAATCAGCCCCAGCATTTT. Translated, it gives CAISETGNQPQHF.

This chain connects TRBV9 to TRBJ2-3; TRBD2 matches 9 bases. V lost 7 bases to trimming and J lost 9 bases; unmatched junction nucleotides: 9. The length of the CDR3 is 13 residues. Germline V gene lookup returns CDR1 SGDLS and CDR2 YYNGEE. The CDR3 coding sequence is TGTGCCAGCGGGGCGGGAGGGCCGGAAACGCAGTATTTT. Protein sequence: CASGAGGPETQYF.

The chain joins TRBV28 to TRBJ1-1; D perhaps matches TRBD1 (6 bases). The CDR3 loop spans 13 amino acids. Germline V gene data show CDR1 as MDHEN and CDR2 as SYDVKM. V was clipped by 8 bases and J by 7 bases, with 17 bases between them. Here the CDR3 reads CASHSFGRGEAFF. In DNA form, the CDR3 reads TGTGCCAGCCACTCGTTCGGCAGGGGTGAAGCTTTCTTT. Using reference TRBV28 and TRBJ1-1 for the parts outside the CDR3, the full variable domain is DVKVTQSSRYLVKRTGEKVFLECVQDMDHENMFWYRQDPGLGLRLIYFSYDVKMKEKGDIPEGYSVSREKKERFSLILESASTNQTSMYLCASHSFGRGEAFFGQGTRLTVV.

The V gene is TRBV9, the J gene TRBJ2-7, with D tentatively TRBD1 (5 bases). With 0 bases removed from V and 5 bases from J, the gap between germline ends came to 15 bases. Germline CDR1 reads SGDLS; CDR2 reads YYNGEE. CDR3 length: 15 residues. The CDR3 spells CASSVGWGQGDEQYF. Written as DNA, the CDR3 is TGTGCCAGCAGCGTAGGATGGGGCCAGGGCGACGAGCAGTACTTC. The variable domain in full, completed from reference TRBV9 and TRBJ2-7, reads DSGVTQTPKHLITATGQRVTLRCSPRSGDLSVYWYQQSLDQGLQFLIQYYNGEERAKGNILERFSAQQFPDLHSELNLSSLELGDSALYFCASSVGWGQGDEQYFGPGTRLTVT.

The V call is TRBV3-1 (or the pseudogene TRBV3-2), the J call TRBJ1-4; D ambiguous. V lost 1 base, J lost 10 bases, and 13 bases lay in between. The CDR3 has 14 residues. Germline CDR1 LGHDT, CDR2 YNNKEL (reference sequence). In DNA, the CDR3 is TGTGCCAGCAGCCAAGGCGGCACGGCCGCAAAACTGTTTTTT. This sequence encodes CASSQGGTAAKLFF.

The chain links TRBV28 to TRBJ2-7; 7 positions agree with TRBD2. This CDR3 is built from 12 residues. CDR1 is MDHEN, CDR2 SYDVKM, per germline. The J segment lost 7 bases and the V segment lost 9 bases, leaving 9 bases of the junction unmatched. Here the CDR3 reads CASGLVSWEQYF. CDR3 sequence (DNA): TGTGCCAGTGGACTAGTATCCTGGGAGCAGTACTTC.

The V and J genes are TRBV4-3 and TRBJ2-7, with D tentatively TRBD2 (6 bases). The CDR3 contains 16 residues. V was pared by 3 bases and J by 0 bases, with 15 bases between. The germline gives CDR1 LGHNA, CDR2 YSLEER. The CDR3 DNA follows: TGCGCCAGCAGCCACGGCGCTCGGGGGAGCTCCTACGAGCAGTACTTC. Amino acid sequence: CASSHGARGSSYEQYF.

The V call is TRBV6-2 or TRBV6-3, the J call TRBJ2-7; maybe TRBD2 (6 bases). The CDR3 extends over 16 amino acids. Germline CDR1 is MNHEY and CDR2 is SVGEGT. V shed 4 bases and J shed 3 bases, with 19 bases lying between them. CDR3 amino acids: CASSSLGTGAIYEQYF. CDR3 in DNA: TGTGCCAGCAGTTCCCTCGGCACGGGAGCTATCTACGAGCAGTACTTC.

The V gene is TRBV5-6, the J gene TRBJ1-1; the match to TRBD1 covers 9 bases. The CDR3 is 14 amino acids. V gave up 3 bases and J gave up 5 bases; unmatched junction bases: 5. CDR1 and CDR2 (germline): SGHDT, YYEEEE. CDR3 residues: CASSYRDRETEAFF. The DNA for the CDR3 is TGTGCCAGCAGCTACCGGGACAGGGAAACTGAAGCTTTCTTT.

The CDR3 coding sequence is TGCGCCAGCAGCCAAGGTGGGGGGGAGAGTGGCTACACCTTC. Translated, it gives CASSQGGGESGYTF. The chain is built from TRBV4-1 and TRBJ1-2; D might be TRBD1 (5 bases). V was cut by 1 base and J by 7 bases, with 13 bases left in between. CDR3 length: 14 residues. The germline V gene encodes CDR1 MGHRA and CDR2 YSYEKL.

This clone was found a few times. The chain combines TRBV30 with TRBJ1-4; 8 bases align to TRBD1. With 6 bases clipped from V and 4 bases from J, the junction kept 10 bases outside the gene matches. Germline V gene sequence: CDR1 GTSNPN, CDR2 SVGIG (reference sequence). This CDR3 has 15 amino acids. The CDR3 loop is CACVATGAYNEKLFF. As DNA, the CDR3 is TGTGCCTGCGTAGCGACAGGGGCATATAATGAAAAACTGTTTTTT.

This rearrangement joins TRBV6-5 to TRBJ2-7; possibly TRBD1 for D (5 bases). The CDR3 consists of 15 residues. Trimming removed 6 bases at V and 3 bases at J, with 18 bases between. The germline V gene has CDR1 MNHEY and CDR2 SVGAGI. CDR3 sequence: CASSTTRALDYEQYF. CDR3 coding DNA: TGTGCCAGCAGCACAACCAGGGCTCTGGACTACGAGCAGTACTTC.

The rearrangement uses TRBV28 and TRBJ1-1; TRBD1 might be the D (5 bases). This CDR3 has 14 residues. Trimming left V 3 bases short and J 0 bases short, with 8 bases between. Germline V lookup: CDR1 MDHEN, CDR2 SYDVKM. CDR3 protein: CASSFIQVNTEAFF. The DNA for the CDR3 is TGTGCCAGCAGTTTTATACAGGTGAACACTGAAGCTTTCTTT.

A single count supports this clone. The gene calls are TRBV19 and TRBJ1-1, with TRBD1 identical over 7 bases. In germline, CDR1 is LNHDA, CDR2 SQIVND (reference sequence). The length of the CDR3 is 14 residues. V trimming: 3 bases; J trimming: 5 bases; junction bases outside the gene matches: 6. The CDR3 sequence is CASSIQGVETEAFF. The CDR3 DNA reads as TGTGCCAGTAGTATCCAGGGGGTTGAGACTGAAGCTTTCTTT.

The V gene is TRBV24-1, the J gene TRBJ2-1; TRBD2 aligns across 10 bases. The V segment lost 5 bases and the J segment 3 bases; nucleotides outside the gene matches: 6. Germline V gene sequence: CDR1 KGHDR, CDR2 SFDVKD. The CDR3 runs to 16 residues. The CDR3 reads CATSGTLAGVYNEQFF. The CDR3 DNA sequence: TGTGCCACCAGTGGTACCCTAGCGGGAGTCTACAATGAGCAGTTCTTC.

This clone has just one count. The chain combines TRBV7-4 with TRBJ2-1; D is uncertain. CDR1 SGHVT and CDR2 SQSDAQ come from the germline V gene. The germline V and J ends were trimmed by 1 base and 9 bases, with 10 bases remaining between them. The CDR3 length is 13 residues. CDR3 sequence: CASSLVRPLEQFF. The CDR3 region has the DNA TGTGCCAGCAGCTTAGTGCGGCCTCTTGAGCAGTTCTTC. The complete variable domain, with remaining parts taken from reference TRBV7-4 and TRBJ2-1, reads GAGVSQSPRYKVAKRGRDVALRCDSISGHVTLYWYRQTLGQGSEVLTYSQSDAQRDKSGRPSGRFSAERPERSVSTLKIQRTEQGDSAVYLCASSLVRPLEQFFGPGTRLTVL.

The chain links TRBV3-1 (or the pseudogene TRBV3-2) to TRBJ1-2, with 10 bases aligning to TRBD1. The CDR3 is made up of 12 amino acids. CDR1 LGHDT and CDR2 YNNKEL come from the germline V gene (reference sequence). V lost 10 bases and J lost 5; bases outside the gene matches: 4. CDR3 sequence (DNA): TGTGCCACTTCGGACAGGGGGTATGGCTACACCTTC. Encoded protein: CATSDRGYGYTF.

V gene TRBV11-2 combines with J gene TRBJ2-2; D is undetermined. Between the trimmed V and J ends, which lost 3 bases and 2 bases, there was a span of 7 bases. The CDR3 extends over 14 amino acids. Germline CDR1 SGHAT, CDR2 FQNNGV. The CDR3 protein is CASSLSDNTGELFF. DNA for the CDR3: TGTGCCAGCAGCTTGAGCGATAACACCGGGGAGCTGTTTTTT. Supplemented by reference TRBV11-2 and TRBJ2-2, the full variable domain reads EAGVAQSPRYKIIEKRQSVAFWCNPISGHATLYWYQQILGQGPKLLIQFQNNGVVDDSQLPKDRFSAERLKGVDSTLKIQPAKLEDSAVYLCASSLSDNTGELFFGEGSRLTVL.

This clone is a singleton in its sample. The chain has TRBV7-3 and TRBJ2-2, with a weak D call TRBD1 (5 bases). The CDR3 length is 16 residues. Trimming removed 3 bases at V and 4 bases at J, with 15 bases between. Germline values: CDR1 SGHTA, CDR2 FQGTGA. For the CDR3, the DNA is TGTGCCAGCAGCTTCAGACAGTTCAACGGCACCGGGGAGCTGTTTTTT. The encoded protein is CASSFRQFNGTGELFF. The full variable domain, rest sourced from reference TRBV7-3 and TRBJ2-2, is GAGVSQTPSNKVTEKGKYVELRCDPISGHTALYWYRQSLGQGPEFLIYFQGTGAADDSGLPNDRFFAVRPEGSVSTLKIQRTERGDSAVYLCASSFRQFNGTGELFFGEGSRLTVL.

The CDR3 nucleotides read TGTGCCAGCAGTTGGAGGTCCGGGGCCAACGTCCTGACTTTC. Its protein product is CASSWRSGANVLTF. The rearrangement links TRBV28 to TRBJ2-6; D might be TRBD2 (5 bases). The CDR3 is 14 residues long. Between the trimmed V and J ends, which lost 4 bases and 4 bases, there was a span of 8 bases. CDR1 is MDHEN, CDR2 SYDVKM, per germline.

The J gene is TRBJ2-7, the V gene TRBV5-5; 8 bases map to TRBD1. Germline values: CDR1 SGHKS, CDR2 YYEKEE (reference sequence). Germline trimming cut 3 bases from V and 4 bases from J; bases unmatched to any gene: 6. This CDR3 is 14 amino acids long. This chain's CDR3 is CASSSWTGQYEQYF. For the CDR3, the DNA is TGTGCCAGCAGCTCGTGGACAGGGCAGTACGAGCAGTACTTC.

This chain uses TRBV27 with TRBJ2-7; 8 positions agree with TRBD1. The J segment lost 4 bases and the V segment lost 5 bases, leaving 4 bases of the junction unmatched. The CDR3 extends over 13 amino acids. CDR1 is MNHEY, CDR2 SMNVEV, per germline (reference sequence). The CDR3: CASSTTGVYEQYF. DNA of the CDR3: TGTGCCAGCAGTACGACAGGGGTTTACGAGCAGTACTTC.

V gene TRBV7-2 combines with J gene TRBJ1-4, with a tentative D call TRBD1 (6 bases). The germline gives CDR1 SGHTA, CDR2 FQGNSA. Trimming removed 5 bases from V and 0 bases from J, with 10 bases in between. The CDR3 length is 15 residues. CDR3 nucleotide sequence: TGTGCCAGCAGCCCCCAGGGGACAACTAATGAAAAACTGTTTTTT. Amino acid sequence: CASSPQGTTNEKLFF.

Only one count was recorded for this clone. CDR3 in amino acids: CASSLAEVLYNEQFF. In DNA form, the CDR3 reads TGTGCCAGCAGCCTAGCGGAAGTCCTCTACAATGAGCAGTTCTTC. The V and J genes are TRBV28 and TRBJ2-1; 7 positions agree with TRBD2. The CDR3 consists of 15 residues. With 6 bases clipped from V and 3 bases from J, the junction kept 8 bases outside the gene matches. Germline V lookup: CDR1 MDHEN, CDR2 SYDVKM. The variable domain in full, completed from reference TRBV28 and TRBJ2-1, reads DVKVTQSSRYLVKRTGEKVFLECVQDMDHENMFWYRQDPGLGLRLIYFSYDVKMKEKGDIPEGYSVSREKKERFSLILESASTNQTSMYLCASSLAEVLYNEQFFGPGTRLTVL.

V and J are TRBV2 and TRBJ2-1, with 13 nucleotides matching TRBD2. J gave up 9 bases and V 6 bases, and 8 bases lay outside the gene matches. CDR3 size: 15 residues. Germline V gene data show CDR1 as SNHLY and CDR2 as FYNNEI. CDR3 sequence reads: CASSLLAGGYGEQFF. The DNA of the CDR3 is TGTGCCAGCAGCCTACTAGCGGGAGGGTATGGTGAGCAGTTCTTC.